This T cell receptor (beta chain) was documented in a study of shared clonotypes between healthy human individuals. Clones were sequenced by immunoSEQ multiplex PCR, and TCRdb holds only the in-frame ones, with some missing. The sample lists 400,000 or so clones; 96% were seen once. The germline CDR1 and CDR2 sequences are SNHLY and FYNNEI. This CDR3 contains 15 residues. V lost 5 bases and J 4 bases, leaving 15 bases between the germline ends. The sequence came from a man aged 25-45 years in good health. Source material: memory CD8+ T cells sorted from blood. Subset reported: CD45RO+ cells pooled with CCR7-negative TemRA cells. The chain employs TRBV2 and TRBJ1-5; the D gene is possibly TRBD1 (6 bases). CDR3 protein: CASSPGTSKNQPQHF. The CDR3 DNA reads as TGTGCCAGCAGTCCCGGGACAAGTAAAAATCAGCCCCAGCATTTT.